Sequencing of this T cell receptor (beta chain) was carried out in a study of cytomegalovirus exposure and HLA in healthy donors. Regarding the study as a whole: In vitro checks showed that a few CMV-associated chains really do target CMV antigens.

This clone was detected only a few times. Its antigen remains unidentified. The PCR ran on 60 Vbeta and 13 Jbeta primers. Method: immunoSEQ multiplex PCR; TCRdb's copy keeps in-frame clones and lacks some. This table has under 95,000 clones, roughly 73% appearing once. The sample was PBMCs. The origin of this receptor is a boy younger than 18 in good health and CMV-seronegative.

The CDR3 protein is CASSEGQEVPYEQYF. CDR3 nucleotides: TGTGCCAGCAGTGAAGGACAGGAGGTCCCCTACGAGCAGTACTTC. The chain recombines TRBV6-1 with TRBJ2-7, with D possibly matching TRBD1 (6 bases). Germline CDR1 is MNHNS and CDR2 is SASEGT. V dropped 1 base and J dropped 2 bases, with 12 bases sitting between them. This CDR3 is 15 amino acids long.